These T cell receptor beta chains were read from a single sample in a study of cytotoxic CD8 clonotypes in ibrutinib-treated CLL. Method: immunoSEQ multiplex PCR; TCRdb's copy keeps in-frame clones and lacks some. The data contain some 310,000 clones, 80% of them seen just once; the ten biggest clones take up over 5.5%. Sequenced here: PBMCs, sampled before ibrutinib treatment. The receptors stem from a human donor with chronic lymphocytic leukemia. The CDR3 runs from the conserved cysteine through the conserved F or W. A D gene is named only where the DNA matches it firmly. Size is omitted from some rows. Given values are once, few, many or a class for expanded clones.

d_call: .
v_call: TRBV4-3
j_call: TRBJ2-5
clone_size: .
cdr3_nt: TGCGCCAGCAGCCAAGATCTGGGCAGGGGCGATGAGACCCAGTACTTC
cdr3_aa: CASSQDLGRGDETQYF

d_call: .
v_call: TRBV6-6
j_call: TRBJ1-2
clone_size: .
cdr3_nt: TGTGCCAGCAGTTCTTTTGTTCGGCCACCGAGGGATGGCTACACCTTC
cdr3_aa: CASSSFVRPPRDGYTF

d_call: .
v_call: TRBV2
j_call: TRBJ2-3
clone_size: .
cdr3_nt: TGTGCCAGCAGGGAGGACTCAAGCGATACGCAGTATTTT
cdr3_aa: CASREDSSDTQYF

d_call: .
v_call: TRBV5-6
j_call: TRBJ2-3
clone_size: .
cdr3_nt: TGTGCCAGCAGCTCGAAGAGGGATACGCAGTATTTT
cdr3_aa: CASSSKRDTQYF

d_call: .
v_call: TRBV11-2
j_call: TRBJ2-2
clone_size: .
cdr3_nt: TGTGCCAGCATCCCTTTTGGCGGGGAGCTGTTTTTT
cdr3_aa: CASIPFGGELFF

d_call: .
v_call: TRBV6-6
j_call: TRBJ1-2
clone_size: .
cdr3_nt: TGTGCCAGCGGTTCAGATAACTATGGCTACACCTTC
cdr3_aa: CASGSDNYGYTF

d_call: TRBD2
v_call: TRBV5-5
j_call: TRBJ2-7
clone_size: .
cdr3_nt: TGTGCCAGCAGCGTCCCGAGCGGGAGATACGAGCAGTACTTC
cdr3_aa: CASSVPSGRYEQYF

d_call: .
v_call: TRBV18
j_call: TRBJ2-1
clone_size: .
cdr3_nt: TGTGCCAGCTCACCTGAACAGGGCTCCTACAATGAGCAGTTCTTC
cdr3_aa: CASSPEQGSYNEQFF

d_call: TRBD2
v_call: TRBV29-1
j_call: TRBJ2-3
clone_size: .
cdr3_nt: TGCAGCGTCGAGGGGATAGCGGGAGGGCTGGCAGATACGCAGTATTTT
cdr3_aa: CSVEGIAGGLADTQYF

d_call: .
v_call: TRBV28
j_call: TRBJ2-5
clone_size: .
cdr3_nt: TGTGCCAGCAGCCAGAGGCAGGGACAAGAGACCCAGTACTTC
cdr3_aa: CASSQRQGQETQYF

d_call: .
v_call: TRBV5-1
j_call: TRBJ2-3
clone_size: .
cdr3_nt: TGCGCCAGCAGCCTTGGAAAGCTCTCCACTAGCACAGATACGCAGTATTTT
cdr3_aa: CASSLGKLSTSTDTQYF

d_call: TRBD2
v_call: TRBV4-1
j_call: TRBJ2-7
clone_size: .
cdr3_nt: TGCGCCAGCAGCCAAGACGCTAGCGGGAAATACGAGCAGTACTTC
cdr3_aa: CASSQDASGKYEQYF

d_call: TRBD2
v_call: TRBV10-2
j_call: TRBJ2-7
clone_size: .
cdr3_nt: TGCGCCAGCAAAACTAGCGGGGGCTACGAGCAGTACTTC
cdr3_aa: CASKTSGGYEQYF

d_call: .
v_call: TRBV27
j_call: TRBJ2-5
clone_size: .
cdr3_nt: TGTGCCAGCAGTTCTAACGGGGGCCGGGAGACCCAGTACTTC
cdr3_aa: CASSSNGGRETQYF

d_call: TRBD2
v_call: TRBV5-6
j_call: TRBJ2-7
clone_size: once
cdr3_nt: TGTGCCAGCACTGCCGGGACTAGGAGATACGAGCAGTACTTC
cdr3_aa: CASTAGTRRYEQYF

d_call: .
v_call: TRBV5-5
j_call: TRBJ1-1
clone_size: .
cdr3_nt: TGTGCCAGCAGCAGGGGTTCGGCTTACACTGAAGCTTTCTTT
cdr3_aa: CASSRGSAYTEAFF

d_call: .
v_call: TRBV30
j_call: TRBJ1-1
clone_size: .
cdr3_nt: TGTGCCTGGAGTTGGGGATATACTGAAGCTTTCTTT
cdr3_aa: CAWSWGYTEAFF

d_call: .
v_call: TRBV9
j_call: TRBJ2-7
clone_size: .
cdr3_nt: TGTGCCAGCAGCGTGGGAACAGGGATCTCCTACGAGCAGTACTTC
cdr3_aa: CASSVGTGISYEQYF

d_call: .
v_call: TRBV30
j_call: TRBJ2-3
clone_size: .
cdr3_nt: TGTGCCTGGAGAAAGATCACCTGGACCCCTAGGACGCAGTATTTT
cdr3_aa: CAWRKITWTPRTQYF

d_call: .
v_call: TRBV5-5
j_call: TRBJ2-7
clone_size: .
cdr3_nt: TGTGCCAGCAGCTTTGGACGATACGAGCAGTACTTC
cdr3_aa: CASSFGRYEQYF

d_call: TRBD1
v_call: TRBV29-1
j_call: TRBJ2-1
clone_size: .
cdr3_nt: TGCAGCGTGGGGACAGGCCACAATGAGCAGTTCTTC
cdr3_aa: CSVGTGHNEQFF

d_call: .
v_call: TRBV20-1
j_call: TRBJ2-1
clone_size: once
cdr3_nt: TGCAGTGCCCGGACAGCAGACGGCCAGTTCTTC
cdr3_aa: CSARTADGQFF

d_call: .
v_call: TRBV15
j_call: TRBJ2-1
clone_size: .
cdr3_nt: TGTGCCACCACCCGGGAGAACTCCTACAATGAGCAGTTCTTC
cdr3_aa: CATTRENSYNEQFF

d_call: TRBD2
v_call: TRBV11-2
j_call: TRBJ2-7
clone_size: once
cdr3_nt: TGTGCCAGCAGCTTAGGGCTAGCGGGCTACGAGCAGTACTTC
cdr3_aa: CASSLGLAGYEQYF

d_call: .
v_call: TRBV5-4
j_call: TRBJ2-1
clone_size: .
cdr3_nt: TGTGCCAGCAGCAAACGACAAGGGGTCTACAATGAGCAGTTCTTC
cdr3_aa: CASSKRQGVYNEQFF

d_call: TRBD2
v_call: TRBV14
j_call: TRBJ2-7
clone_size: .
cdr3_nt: TGTGCCAGCAGCCTGACTAGCAGCTCCTACGAGCAGTACTTC
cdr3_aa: CASSLTSSSYEQYF

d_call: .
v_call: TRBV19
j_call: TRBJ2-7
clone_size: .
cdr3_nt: TGTGCCAGCTCACTAGCATGGGCCTACGAGCAGTACTTC
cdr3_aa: CASSLAWAYEQYF

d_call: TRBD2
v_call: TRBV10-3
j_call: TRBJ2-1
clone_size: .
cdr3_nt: TGTGCCATCAGTGCGGCGGCTAGCGGGGGGCGGGGGGAGCAGTTCTTC
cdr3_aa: CAISAAASGGRGEQFF

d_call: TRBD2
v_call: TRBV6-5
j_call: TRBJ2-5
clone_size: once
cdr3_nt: TGTGCCAGCAGACCTCGGGGGGTTCGGGAGACCCAGTACTTC
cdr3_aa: CASRPRGVRETQYF

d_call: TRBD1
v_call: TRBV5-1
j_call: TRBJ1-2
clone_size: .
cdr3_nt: TGCGCCAGCAGCACGGAAACAGGGGGCTATGGCTACACCTTC
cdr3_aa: CASSTETGGYGYTF

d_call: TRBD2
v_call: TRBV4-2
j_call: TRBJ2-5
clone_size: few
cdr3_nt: TGTGCCAGCAGCCAAGATTTAGCGGGAGCTCGGGAGACCCAGTACTTC
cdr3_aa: CASSQDLAGARETQYF

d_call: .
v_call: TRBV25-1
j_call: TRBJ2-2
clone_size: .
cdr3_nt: TGTGCCAGCAGAGAATCCGGCAGGGCCCTCGGGGAGCTGTTTTTT
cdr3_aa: CASRESGRALGELFF

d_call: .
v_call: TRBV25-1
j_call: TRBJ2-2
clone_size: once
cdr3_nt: TGTGCCAGCAGTGGACAAAACACCGGGGAGCTGTTTTTT
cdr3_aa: CASSGQNTGELFF

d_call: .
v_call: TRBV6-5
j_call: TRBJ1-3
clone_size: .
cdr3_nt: TGTGCCAGCAGTGGCTATGACTCTGGAAACACCATATATTTT
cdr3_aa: CASSGYDSGNTIYF

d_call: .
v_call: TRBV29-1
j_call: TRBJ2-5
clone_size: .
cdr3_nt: TGCAGCGTTGTTCAGGGGAGAATCCAAGAGACCCAGTACTTC
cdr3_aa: CSVVQGRIQETQYF

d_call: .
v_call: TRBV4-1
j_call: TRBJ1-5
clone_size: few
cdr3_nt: TGCGCCAGCAGCCAAGATAACAATCAGCCCCAGCATTTT
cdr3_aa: CASSQDNNQPQHF

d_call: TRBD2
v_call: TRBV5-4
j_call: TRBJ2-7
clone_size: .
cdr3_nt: TGTGCCAGCAGCTTGTTGGGAGGGACGCCCTACGAGCAGTACTTC
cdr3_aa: CASSLLGGTPYEQYF

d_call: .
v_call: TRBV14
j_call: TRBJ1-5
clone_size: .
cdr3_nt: TGTGCCAGCAGTTCCAATCAGCCCCAGCATTTT
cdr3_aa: CASSSNQPQHF

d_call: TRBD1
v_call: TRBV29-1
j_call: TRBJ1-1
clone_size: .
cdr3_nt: TGCAGCGTCTCGACAGGGTTCACTGAAGCTTTCTTT
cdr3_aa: CSVSTGFTEAFF

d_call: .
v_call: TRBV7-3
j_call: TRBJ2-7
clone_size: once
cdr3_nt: TGTGCCAGCAGCTTATGGCCGGGCTACGAGCAGTACTTC
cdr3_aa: CASSLWPGYEQYF

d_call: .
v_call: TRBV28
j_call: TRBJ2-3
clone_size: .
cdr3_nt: TGTGCCAGCAGTCCGTCGGGGGATTTCACAGATACGCAGTATTTT
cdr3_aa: CASSPSGDFTDTQYF

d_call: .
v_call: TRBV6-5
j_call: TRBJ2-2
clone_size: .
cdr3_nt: TGTGCCAGCAATAAACAGACAGACAACACCGGGGAGCTGTTTTTT
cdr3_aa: CASNKQTDNTGELFF

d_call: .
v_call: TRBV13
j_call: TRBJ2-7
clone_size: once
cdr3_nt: TGTGCCAGCAGCCGCAGCGGTCATTACTCCTACGAGCAGTACTTC
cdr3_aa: CASSRSGHYSYEQYF

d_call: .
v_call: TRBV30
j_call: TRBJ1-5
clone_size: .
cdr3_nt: TGTGCCTGGAGTGGGGGAGGGGGCAATCAGCCCCAGCATTTT
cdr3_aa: CAWSGGGGNQPQHF

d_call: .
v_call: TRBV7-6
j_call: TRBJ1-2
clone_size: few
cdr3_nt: TGTGCCAGCAGCCCTAATGGGGCAGGACAGAACTATGGCTACACCTTC
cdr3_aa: CASSPNGAGQNYGYTF

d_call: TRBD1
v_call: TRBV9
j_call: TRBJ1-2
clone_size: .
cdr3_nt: TGTGCCAGCAACGAACAGGGGACAGCTAACTATGGCTACACCTTC
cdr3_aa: CASNEQGTANYGYTF

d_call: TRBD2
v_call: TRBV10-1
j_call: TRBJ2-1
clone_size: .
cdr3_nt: TGCGCCAGCTCACTAGCGGGAGTTTACAATGAGCAGTTCTTC
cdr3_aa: CASSLAGVYNEQFF

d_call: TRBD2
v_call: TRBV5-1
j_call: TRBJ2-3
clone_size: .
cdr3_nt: TGCGCCAGCAGCTACTTAGCGGGCGACACAGATACGCAGTATTTT
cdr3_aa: CASSYLAGDTDTQYF

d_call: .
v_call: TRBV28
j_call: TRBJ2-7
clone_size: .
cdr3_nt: TGTGCCAGCAGGGCCGAGAGAGCATACGAGCAGTACTTC
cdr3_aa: CASRAERAYEQYF

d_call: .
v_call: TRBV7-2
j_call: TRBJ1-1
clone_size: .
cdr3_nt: TGTGCCAGCAGCTCTAAGACAGGATACCACACTGAAGCTTTCTTT
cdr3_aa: CASSSKTGYHTEAFF

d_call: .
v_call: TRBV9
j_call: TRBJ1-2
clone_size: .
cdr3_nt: TGTGCCAGCAGAGAAACAGGCAATTTACACACCTTC
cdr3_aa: CASRETGNLHTF

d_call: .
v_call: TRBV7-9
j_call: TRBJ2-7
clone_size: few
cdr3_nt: TGTGCCAGTACACACAGCTCCTACGAGCAGTACTTC
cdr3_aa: CASTHSSYEQYF